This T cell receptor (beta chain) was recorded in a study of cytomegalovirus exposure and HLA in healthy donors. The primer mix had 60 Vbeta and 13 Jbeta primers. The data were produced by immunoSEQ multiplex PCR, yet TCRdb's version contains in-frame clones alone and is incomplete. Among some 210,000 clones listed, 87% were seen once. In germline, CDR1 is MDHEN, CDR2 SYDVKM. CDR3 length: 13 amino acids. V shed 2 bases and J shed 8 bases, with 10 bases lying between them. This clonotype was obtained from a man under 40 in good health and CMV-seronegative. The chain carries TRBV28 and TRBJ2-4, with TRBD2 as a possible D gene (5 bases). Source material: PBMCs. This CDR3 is CASSLQTRDIQYF. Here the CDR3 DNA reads TGTGCCAGCAGTTTACAGACGAGGGACATTCAGTACTTC. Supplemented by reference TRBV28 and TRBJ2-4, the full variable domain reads DVKVTQSSRYLVKRTGEKVFLECVQDMDHENMFWYRQDPGLGLRLIYFSYDVKMKEKGDIPEGYSVSREKKERFSLILESASTNQTSMYLCASSLQTRDIQYFGAGTRLSVL.